The 24 T cell receptor beta chains listed next were all sequenced from one sample in a study of blood T cell repertoires in COVID-19. The data were produced by immunoSEQ multiplex PCR, yet TCRdb's version contains in-frame clones alone and is incomplete. Of roughly 280,000 clones in the sample, over 80% were seen once. Sequenced: PBMCs or T cells enriched from blood (not recorded which). The receptors stem from a woman in her twenties or thirties with acute COVID-19.

V gene TRBV9 combines with J gene TRBJ2-5; D not certain. Trimming cost V 3 bases and J 0 bases, with 12 bases left between them. The germline CDR1 and CDR2 sequences are SGDLS and YYNGEE. The CDR3 sequence is 15 residues long. The CDR3 DNA sequence: TGTGCCAGCAGCGCCACAAAACAGTACCAAGAGACCCAGTACTTC. Amino acid sequence: CASSATKQYQETQYF.

This rearrangement joins TRBV4-2 to TRBJ2-3, with TRBD2 matching over 10 bases. Germline lookup yields CDR1 LGHNA and CDR2 YNFKEQ. J was trimmed by 3 bases and V by 5 bases; bases with no gene match: 11. CDR3 size: 17 residues. CDR3 DNA: TGTGCCAGCAGCTCTTTAGCGGGAGGAGCGGGGACAGATACGCAGTATTTT. It encodes CASSSLAGGAGTDTQYF.

This clone was detected only a few times. The gene calls are TRBV2 and TRBJ1-2; D perhaps matches TRBD1 (5 bases). Trimming pared 7 bases from V and 5 bases from J, leaving 14 bases between. The CDR3 totals 13 residues. Germline V CDR1 and CDR2: SNHLY, FYNNEI. The CDR3 DNA sequence: TGTGCCAGCAAAGCCGGGGGAAGTTATGGCTACACCTTC. Residues: CASKAGGSYGYTF.

V is TRBV6-5 and J is TRBJ1-1, with a possible D match to TRBD1 (5 bases). V was clipped by 8 bases and J by 3 bases, with 7 bases between them. CDR3 length: 11 amino acids. Germline assignment: CDR1 MNHEY and CDR2 SVGAGI. The CDR3 spells CASRGYTEAFF. The CDR3 DNA reads as TGTGCCAGCCGGGGGTACACTGAAGCTTTCTTT.

This clone was seen just once. V is TRBV5-1 and J is TRBJ2-3; no clear D gene. Germline V gives CDR1 SGHRS, CDR2 YFSETQ. This CDR3 region has 15 residues. V was pared by 4 bases and J by 2 bases, with 14 bases between. CDR3 nucleotides: TGCGCCAGCAGCCCGGAGAACGGGTACACAGATACGCAGTATTTT. Translated, it gives CASSPENGYTDTQYF.

The table lists this clone with a count of one. The chain employs TRBV6-4 and TRBJ1-2; 12 bases agree with TRBD1. The length of the CDR3 is 14 residues. Germline loops: CDR1 MRHNA, CDR2 SNTAGT. With V trimmed by 6 bases and J by 8 bases, 7 bases remained unmatched. For the CDR3, the DNA is TGTGCCAGCAGCGCGGGACAGGGGGCCCTAGGCTACACCTTC. Amino acid sequence: CASSAGQGALGYTF.

The chain joins TRBV30 to TRBJ1-2, with unresolved D. V lost 7 bases and J lost 5, with 14 bases in between. The CDR3 has 12 amino acids. The V gene's germline CDR1 is GTSNPN and CDR2 SVGIG (reference sequence). The CDR3 bases are TGTGCCTTCTCCGCCACGAGATATGGCTACACCTTC. It codes for CAFSATRYGYTF.

This clone has a handful of counts. The rearrangement joins TRBV19 to TRBJ1-1; 8 nucleotides line up with TRBD1. J was trimmed by 1 base and V by 6 bases; bases with no gene match: 4. The V gene's germline CDR1 is LNHDA and CDR2 SQIVND (reference sequence). The CDR3 runs 14 residues. Written as DNA, the CDR3 is TGTGCCAGTAGGACCGGGACAGGGAACACTGAAGCTTTCTTT. Protein product: CASRTGTGNTEAFF.

The CDR3 sequence: CASSQTGDNEQFF. The CDR3 DNA sequence: TGTGCCAGCAGTCAAACAGGGGACAATGAGCAGTTCTTC. The rearrangement joins TRBV7-3 to TRBJ2-1; 7 bases are a match to TRBD1. CDR1 is SGHTA and CDR2 is FQGTGA in the germline V gene. This CDR3 comprises 13 residues. Unmatched junction bases numbered 4, after V lost 6 bases and J lost 5 bases.

The rearrangement joins TRBV5-1 to TRBJ2-7; TRBD1 agrees at 9 bases. The CDR3 extends over 14 amino acids. Germline V gene sequence: CDR1 SGHRS, CDR2 YFSETQ. J lost 6 bases, V lost 3 bases, and 7 bases had no gene match. The CDR3 DNA reads as TGCGCCAGCAGCTCGGGACAGGGCCCCGGCGAGCAGTACTTC. This gives the protein CASSSGQGPGEQYF.

This clone has only a few counts. V is TRBV5-4 and J is TRBJ1-2, with 7 bases identical to TRBD1. The ends lost 4 bases at V and 3 bases at J; junction bases unmatched: 3. The CDR3 is made up of 13 amino acids. Germline CDR1 reads SGHNT; CDR2 reads YYREEE (reference sequence). In DNA, the CDR3 is TGTGCCAGCAGCCAGACAGGGTACTATGGCTACACCTTC. This translates into CASSQTGYYGYTF.

The rearrangement uses TRBV11-3 and TRBJ2-3, with 9 bases matching TRBD1. Looked up from germline, CDR1 is SGHNT and CDR2 is YENEEA. The ends lost 2 bases at V and 2 bases at J; junction bases unmatched: 8. The length of the CDR3 is 17 residues. The CDR3 nucleotides are TGTGCCAGCAGCTTAACGACAGGGGGTCTTAACACAGATACGCAGTATTTT. It encodes CASSLTTGGLNTDTQYF.

This clone was found once. The chain couples TRBV9 to TRBJ2-2; TRBD2 agrees at 8 bases. Germline V CDR1 and CDR2: SGDLS, YYNGEE. This CDR3 contains 13 residues. V lost 4 bases to trimming and J lost 5 bases; unmatched junction nucleotides: 1. CDR3: CASSPGGTGELFF. The CDR3, as DNA: TGTGCCAGCAGCCCGGGGGGGACCGGGGAGCTGTTTTTT.

The chain combines TRBV28 with TRBJ1-2, with D perhaps matching TRBD1 (5 bases). With 2 bases removed from V and 7 bases from J, the gap between germline ends came to 17 bases. Germline V gives CDR1 MDHEN, CDR2 SYDVKM. The CDR3 extends over 15 amino acids. CDR3 loop: CASSLIARDWGGYTF. The CDR3, as DNA: TGTGCCAGCAGTTTAATTGCCAGGGACTGGGGTGGCTACACCTTC.

This rearrangement joins TRBV5-1 to TRBJ2-4, with 15 bases fitting TRBD2. V was pared by 0 bases and J by 5 bases, with 12 bases of the junction left unmatched. Germline values: CDR1 SGHRS, CDR2 YFSETQ. This CDR3 spans 20 amino acids. The CDR3 sequence is CASSLAGGGTSGRTQNIQYF. The CDR3 bases are TGCGCCAGCAGCTTGGCTGGGGGGGGGACTAGCGGGAGGACCCAAAACATTCAGTACTTC. The full variable domain, its missing parts supplied by reference TRBV5-1 and TRBJ2-4, is KAGVTQTPRYLIKTRGQQVTLSCSPISGHRSVSWYQQTPGQGLQFLFEYFSETQRNKGNFPGRFSGRQFSNSRSEMNVSTLELGDSALYLCASSLAGGGTSGRTQNIQYFGAGTRLSVL.

The chain carries TRBV28 and TRBJ2-1; D is unclear. The CDR3 covers 14 residues. CDR1 MDHEN and CDR2 SYDVKM come from the germline V gene. V was cut by 6 bases and J by 5 bases, with 14 bases left in between. This chain's CDR3 is CASSLSPYNNEQFF. The CDR3 coding sequence is TGTGCCAGCAGCCTTAGCCCTTACAACAATGAGCAGTTCTTC.

This clone showed up just once. The V and J genes are TRBV7-2 and TRBJ2-3; D is perhaps TRBD2 (6 bases). This CDR3 region has 15 residues. V gave up 0 bases and J gave up 4 bases, with 11 bases separating them. Germline V gene lookup returns CDR1 SGHTA and CDR2 FQGNSA. CDR3 loop: CASSLAGGASDTQYF. The CDR3 DNA sequence: TGTGCCAGCAGCTTAGCGGGAGGTGCCTCAGATACGCAGTATTTT.

J is TRBJ2-1 and V is TRBV10-1; 7 positions match TRBD1. Germline CDR1 reads WNHNN; CDR2 reads SYGVQD (reference sequence). The CDR3 spans 16 residues. V was clipped by 3 bases and J by 0 bases; unmatched bases: 5. CDR3 sequence reads: CASSDISGGSYNEQFF. The CDR3 DNA follows: TGCGCCAGCAGTGATATCTCAGGGGGCTCCTACAATGAGCAGTTCTTC.

The rearrangement joins TRBV5-1 to TRBJ2-1; TRBD2 matches at 10 bases. Trimming took 4 bases from V and 7 from J; bases not matched to a gene: 8. This CDR3 has 15 amino acids. Germline CDR1 is SGHRS and CDR2 is YFSETQ. CDR3 DNA: TGCGCCAGCAGCCGGACTAGCGGACTTGGGAATGAGCAGTTCTTC. Translated, it gives CASSRTSGLGNEQFF.

The chain links TRBV7-3 to TRBJ1-6; possible D gene TRBD1, 6 bases. V lost 8 bases and J 5 bases, leaving 13 bases between the germline ends. Looked up from germline, CDR1 is SGHTA and CDR2 is FQGTGA. The CDR3 sequence is 14 residues long. CDR3 sequence reads: CASSRGGDNSPLHF. The CDR3 DNA reads TGTGCCAGCTCGAGAGGGGGAGATAATTCACCCCTCCACTTT.

The chain has TRBV14 and TRBJ2-1; 7 bases are a match to TRBD2. With V trimmed by 0 bases and J by 4 bases, 6 bases remained unmatched. The length of the CDR3 is 16 residues. In germline, CDR1 is SGHDN, CDR2 FVKESK. CDR3 in DNA: TGTGCCAGCAGCCAAGAGAAGCTAGCGGCGTACAATGAGCAGTTCTTC. Its protein product is CASSQEKLAAYNEQFF.

The J gene is TRBJ2-7, the V gene TRBV12-1; the table's D gene call, TRBD1, was not cross checked with the DNA. TRBV12-1 corresponds to a pseudogene. This CDR3 is 11 amino acids long. CDR3 sequence: CASSFEGEQYF. The CDR3 DNA follows: TGTGCCAGCAGCTTTGAGGGGGAGCAGTACTTC.

This sequence joins TRBV18 and TRBJ2-7; TRBD2 aligns across 11 bases. CDR3 size: 16 residues. Looked up from germline, CDR1 is KGHSH and CDR2 is LQKENI. With V trimmed by 5 bases and J by 3 bases, 9 bases remained unmatched. The CDR3 spells CASSGSGTSGLYEQYF. The CDR3 DNA reads as TGTGCCAGCTCAGGATCCGGGACTAGCGGCCTCTACGAGCAGTACTTC.

This clone was detected once. This chain connects TRBV19 to TRBJ2-7; 10 bases agree with TRBD2. Germline CDR1 and CDR2: LNHDA and SQIVND (reference sequence). J gave up 4 bases and V 5 bases, and 11 bases lay outside the gene matches. The CDR3 spans 16 residues. CDR3: CASSQEAGLAEYEQYF. The DNA of the CDR3 is TGTGCCAGTAGTCAGGAGGCTGGACTAGCGGAATACGAGCAGTACTTC.